These 4 T cell receptor beta chains share one sample of origin, sequenced in a study of T cell clonotyping in hematopoietic cell transplantation. Only in-frame clones appear in the TCRdb table, and some are missing; sequencing was by immunoSEQ multiplex PCR. The sample holds around 4,000 clones; approximately 94% are singletons and the top ten take 4% to 5.5%. Sequencing was performed on peripheral blood mononuclear cells, taken 30 days after allogeneic stem cell transplant. These receptors originate from a male patient in his 70s who had an allogeneic stem cell transplant from an unrelated donor, so T cells may come from the graft donor. Some clones in this sample may be carry-over from other donors' samples.

The chain couples TRBV30 to TRBJ2-7; TRBD1 is a possible D gene (5 bases). V was cut by 2 bases and J by 3 bases, with 11 bases left in between. Germline CDR1 is GTSNPN and CDR2 is SVGIG (reference sequence). CDR3 length: 13 residues. The CDR3 is CAWSRTWGYEQYF. CDR3 sequence (DNA): TGTGCCTGGAGTCGGACATGGGGCTACGAGCAGTACTTC.

The chain couples TRBV5-1 to TRBJ1-4; tentatively, D is TRBD1 (5 bases). The V gene's germline CDR1 is SGHRS and CDR2 YFSETQ. The CDR3 totals 15 residues. V was shortened by 4 bases and J by 7 bases, with 17 bases between the two germline ends. The CDR3 bases are TGCGCCAGCAGCGGAACCCCGTTTGGGGGTGAAAAACTGTTTTTT. Translation: CASSGTPFGGEKLFF.

The rearrangement links TRBV7-9 to TRBJ1-1, with D tentatively TRBD1 (5 bases). Trimming cost V 5 bases and J 1 base, with 14 bases left between them. Germline V lookup: CDR1 SEHNR, CDR2 FQNEAQ (reference sequence). CDR3 length: 15 residues. The CDR3 DNA sequence: TGTGCCAGCAGCCCTCCCGGGACCACGAACACTGAAGCTTTCTTT. This translates into CASSPPGTTNTEAFF. The full variable domain, its missing parts supplied by reference TRBV7-9 and TRBJ1-1, is DTGVSQNPRHKITKRGQNVTFRCDPISEHNRLYWYRQTLGQGPEFLTYFQNEAQLEKSRLLSDRFSAERPKGSFSTLEIQRTEQGDSAMYLCASSPPGTTNTEAFFGQGTRLTVV.

Here the CDR3 reads CASSSRATNTGELFF. The CDR3, as DNA: TGTGCCAGCAGCTCTCGGGCTACGAACACCGGGGAGCTGTTTTTT. This sequence joins TRBV7-2 and TRBJ2-2; D ambiguous. The V end was cut by 4 bases, the J end by 0 bases, with 9 bases between. The CDR3 length is 15 residues. Germline loops: CDR1 SGHTA, CDR2 FQGNSA.